This T cell receptor (beta chain) is drawn from a study of human T cells and chemical hapten exposure. TCRdb reanalysed the RACE reads using MiXCR and keeps one entry per CDR3 protein. This table has a few hundred thousand distinct CDR3 sequences, around 6% appearing once. Sample time point: patch test 2, 6 weeks after DPC sensitization. Regarding treatment: therapeutic diphenylcyclopropenone sensitization with weekly scalp DPC. Alopecia patients between 18 and 70 years old and suitable for DPC were used as donors. V was cut by 1 base and J by 1 base, with 9 bases left in between. This CDR3 is built from 15 residues. Germline V lookup: CDR1 LNHNV, CDR2 YYDKDF (reference sequence). This clonotype was observed a handful of times.

The chain carries TRBV15 and TRBJ2-3; D is possibly TRBD2 (5 bases). Specimen: whole blood, collected in connection with sensitization to the hapten diphenylcyclopropenone (DPC). This sequence originates from a woman aged 18-29 years with alopecia areata. Some clones in this sample may be carry-over from other donors' samples. The CDR3 DNA follows: TGTGCCACCAGCAGAGGGGGAGCCCGCACAGATACGCAGTATTTT. Its protein product is CATSRGGARTDTQYF.